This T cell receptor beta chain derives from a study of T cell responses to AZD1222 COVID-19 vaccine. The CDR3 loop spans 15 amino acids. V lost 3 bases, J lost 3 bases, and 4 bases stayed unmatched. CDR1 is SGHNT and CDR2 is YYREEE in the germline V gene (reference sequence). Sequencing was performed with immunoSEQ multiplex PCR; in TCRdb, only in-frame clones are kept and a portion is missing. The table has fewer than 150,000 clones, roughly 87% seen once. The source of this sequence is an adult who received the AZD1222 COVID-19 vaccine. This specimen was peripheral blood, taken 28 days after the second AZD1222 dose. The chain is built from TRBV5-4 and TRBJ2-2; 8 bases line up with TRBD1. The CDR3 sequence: CASSSGTGDTGELFF. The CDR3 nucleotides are TGTGCCAGCAGCTCCGGGACAGGAGACACCGGGGAGCTGTTTTTT.